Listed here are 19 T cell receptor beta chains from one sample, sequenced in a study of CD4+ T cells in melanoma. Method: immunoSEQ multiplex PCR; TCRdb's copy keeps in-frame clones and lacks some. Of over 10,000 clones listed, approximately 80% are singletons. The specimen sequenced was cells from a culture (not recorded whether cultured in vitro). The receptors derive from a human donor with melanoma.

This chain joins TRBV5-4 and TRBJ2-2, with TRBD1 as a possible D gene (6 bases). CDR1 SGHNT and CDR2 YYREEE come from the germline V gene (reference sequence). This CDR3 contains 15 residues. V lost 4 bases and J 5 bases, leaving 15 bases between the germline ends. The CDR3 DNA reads TGTGCCAGCAGCCGTAACAGGGAAAGGACCGGGGAGCTGTTTTTT. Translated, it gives CASSRNRERTGELFF.

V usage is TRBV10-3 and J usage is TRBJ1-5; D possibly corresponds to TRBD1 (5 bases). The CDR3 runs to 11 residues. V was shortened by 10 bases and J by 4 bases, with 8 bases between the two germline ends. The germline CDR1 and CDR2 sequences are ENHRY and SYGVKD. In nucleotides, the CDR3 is TGTGCCAGCGAGGGGAATCAGCCCCAGCATTTT. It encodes CASEGNQPQHF.

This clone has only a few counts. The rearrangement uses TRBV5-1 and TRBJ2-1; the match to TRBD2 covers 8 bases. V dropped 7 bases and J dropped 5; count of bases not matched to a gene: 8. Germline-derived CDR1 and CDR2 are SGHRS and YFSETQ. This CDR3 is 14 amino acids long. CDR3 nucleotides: TGCGCCAGCCGTTTAGCGGGGCGAAACAATGAGCAGTTCTTC. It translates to CASRLAGRNNEQFF.

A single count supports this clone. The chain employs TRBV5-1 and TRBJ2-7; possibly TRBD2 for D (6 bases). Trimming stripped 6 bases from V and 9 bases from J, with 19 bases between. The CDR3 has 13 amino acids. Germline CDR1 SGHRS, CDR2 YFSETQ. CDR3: CASTTGTGERQYF. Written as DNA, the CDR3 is TGCGCCAGCACCACAGGAACGGGGGAACGGCAGTACTTC.

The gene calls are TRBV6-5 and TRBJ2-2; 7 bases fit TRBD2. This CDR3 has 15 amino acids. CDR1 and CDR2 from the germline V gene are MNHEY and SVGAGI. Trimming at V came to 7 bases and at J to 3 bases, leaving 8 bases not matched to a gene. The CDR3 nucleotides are TGTGCCAGCAAACCCGCAGCGGGGTACACCGGGGAGCTGTTTTTT. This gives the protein CASKPAAGYTGELFF.

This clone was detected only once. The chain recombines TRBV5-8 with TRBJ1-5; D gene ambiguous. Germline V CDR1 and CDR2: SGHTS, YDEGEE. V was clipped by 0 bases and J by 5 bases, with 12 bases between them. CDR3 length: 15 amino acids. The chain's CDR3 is CASSLGGLYDQPQHF. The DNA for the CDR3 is TGTGCCAGCAGCTTGGGGGGTTTATACGATCAGCCCCAGCATTTT. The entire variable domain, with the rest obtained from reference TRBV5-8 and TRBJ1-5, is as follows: EAGVTQSPTHLIKTRGQQATLRCSPISGHTSVYWYQQALGLGLQFLLWYDEGEERNRGNFPPRFSGRQFPNYSSELNVNALELEDSALYLCASSLGGLYDQPQHFGDGTRLSIL.

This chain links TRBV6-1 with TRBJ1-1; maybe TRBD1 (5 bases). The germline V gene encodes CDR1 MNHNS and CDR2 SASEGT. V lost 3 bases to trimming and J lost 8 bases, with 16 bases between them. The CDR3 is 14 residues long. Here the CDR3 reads CASSEEAWGGEAFF. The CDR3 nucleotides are TGTGCCAGCAGTGAGGAGGCCTGGGGCGGGGAAGCTTTCTTT.

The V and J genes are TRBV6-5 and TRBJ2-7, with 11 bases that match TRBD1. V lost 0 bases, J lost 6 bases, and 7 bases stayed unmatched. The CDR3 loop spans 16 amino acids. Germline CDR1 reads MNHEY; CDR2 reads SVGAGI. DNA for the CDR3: TGTGCCAGCAGTTACTCCCCGGGACAGGGGGTTGGCGAGCAGTACTTC. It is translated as CASSYSPGQGVGEQYF.

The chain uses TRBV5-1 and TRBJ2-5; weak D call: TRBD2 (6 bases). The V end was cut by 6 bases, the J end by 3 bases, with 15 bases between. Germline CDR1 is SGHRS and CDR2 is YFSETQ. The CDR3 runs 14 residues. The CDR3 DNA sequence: TGCGCCAGCACCCTAAGCGGGCCCGAAGAGACCCAGTACTTC. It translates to CASTLSGPEETQYF. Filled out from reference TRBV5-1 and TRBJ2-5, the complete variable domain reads KAGVTQTPRYLIKTRGQQVTLSCSPISGHRSVSWYQQTPGQGLQFLFEYFSETQRNKGNFPGRFSGRQFSNSRSEMNVSTLELGDSALYLCASTLSGPEETQYFGPGTRLLVL.

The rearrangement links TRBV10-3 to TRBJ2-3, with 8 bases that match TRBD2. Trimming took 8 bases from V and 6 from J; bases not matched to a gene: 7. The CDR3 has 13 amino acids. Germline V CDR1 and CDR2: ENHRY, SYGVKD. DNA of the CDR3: TGTGCCATCGGGGGGACTAGTTGGGATACGCAGTATTTT. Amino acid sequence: CAIGGTSWDTQYF.

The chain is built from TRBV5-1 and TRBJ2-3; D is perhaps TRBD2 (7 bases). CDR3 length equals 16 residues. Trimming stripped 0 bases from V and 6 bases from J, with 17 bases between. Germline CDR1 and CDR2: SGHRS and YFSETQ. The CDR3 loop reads CASSLAAGALQDTQYF. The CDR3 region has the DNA TGCGCCAGCAGCTTGGCCGCGGGGGCCCTTCAGGATACGCAGTATTTT.

This CDR3 is CASSDRGRSTIYF. The CDR3 DNA sequence: TGTGCCAGCAGTGATCGGGGGCGATCCACCATATATTTT. The gene calls are TRBV6-1 and TRBJ1-3, with a weak D call TRBD1 (6 bases). The germline CDR1 and CDR2 sequences are MNHNS and SASEGT. Trimming removed 3 bases from V and 9 bases from J, with 12 bases in between. The CDR3 covers 13 residues.

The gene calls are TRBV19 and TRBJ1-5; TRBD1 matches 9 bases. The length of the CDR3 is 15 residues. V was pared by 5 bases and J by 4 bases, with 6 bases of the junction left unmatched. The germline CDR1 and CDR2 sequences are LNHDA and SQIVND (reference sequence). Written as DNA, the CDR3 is TGTGCCAGTAGTGGGGGACAGGGCGTAAATCAGCCCCAGCATTTT. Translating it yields CASSGGQGVNQPQHF. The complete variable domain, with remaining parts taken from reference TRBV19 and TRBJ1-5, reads DGGITQSPKYLFRKEGQNVTLSCEQNLNHDAMYWYRQDPGQGLRLIYYSQIVNDFQKGDIAEGYSVSREKKESFPLTVTSAQKNPTAFYLCASSGGQGVNQPQHFGDGTRLSIL.

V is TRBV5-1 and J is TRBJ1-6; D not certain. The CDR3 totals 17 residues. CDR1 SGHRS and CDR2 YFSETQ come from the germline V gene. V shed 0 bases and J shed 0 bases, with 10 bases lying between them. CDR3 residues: CASSLGYGSSYNSPLHF. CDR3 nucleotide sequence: TGCGCCAGCAGCTTGGGTTATGGAAGCTCCTATAATTCACCCCTCCACTTT.

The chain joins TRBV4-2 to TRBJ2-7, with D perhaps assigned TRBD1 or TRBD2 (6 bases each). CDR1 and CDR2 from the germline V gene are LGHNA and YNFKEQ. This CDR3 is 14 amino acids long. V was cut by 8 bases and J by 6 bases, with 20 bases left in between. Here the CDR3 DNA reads TGTGCCAGCCATTCGTTGGCTGGGGGGCGCGAGCAGTACTTC. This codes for CASHSLAGGREQYF.

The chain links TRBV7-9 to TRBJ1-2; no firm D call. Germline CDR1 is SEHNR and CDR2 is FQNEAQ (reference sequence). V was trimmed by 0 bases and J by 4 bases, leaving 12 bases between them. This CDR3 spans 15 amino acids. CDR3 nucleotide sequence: TGTGCCAGCAGCTTAGCGCAAGGGAGGGCCTATGGCTACACCTTC. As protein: CASSLAQGRAYGYTF.

In DNA form, the CDR3 reads TGTGCCAGCAGCCCAAGAATGGGACTTTCCTACGAGCAGTACTTC. This sequence encodes CASSPRMGLSYEQYF. The rearrangement joins TRBV11-2 to TRBJ2-7, with a possible D match to TRBD2 (6 bases). CDR3 size: 15 residues. V lost 5 bases to trimming and J lost 1 base, with 15 bases between them. Looked up from germline, CDR1 is SGHAT and CDR2 is FQNNGV. Filled out from reference TRBV11-2 and TRBJ2-7, the complete variable domain reads EAGVAQSPRYKIIEKRQSVAFWCNPISGHATLYWYQQILGQGPKLLIQFQNNGVVDDSQLPKDRFSAERLKGVDSTLKIQPAKLEDSAVYLCASSPRMGLSYEQYFGPGTRLTVT.

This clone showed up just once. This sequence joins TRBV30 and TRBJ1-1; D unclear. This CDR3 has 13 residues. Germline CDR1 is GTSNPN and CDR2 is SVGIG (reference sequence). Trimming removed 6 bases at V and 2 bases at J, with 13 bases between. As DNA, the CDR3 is TGTGCCTGCATTCGTCGGGGAAACACTGAAGCTTTCTTT. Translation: CACIRRGNTEAFF.

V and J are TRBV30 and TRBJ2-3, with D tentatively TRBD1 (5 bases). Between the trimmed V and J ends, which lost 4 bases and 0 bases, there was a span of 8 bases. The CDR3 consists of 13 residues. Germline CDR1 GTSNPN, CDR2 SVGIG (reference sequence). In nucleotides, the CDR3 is TGTGCCTGGACGCAGGGCAGCACAGATACGCAGTATTTT. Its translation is CAWTQGSTDTQYF. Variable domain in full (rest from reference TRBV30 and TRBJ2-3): SQTIHQWPATLVQPVGSPLSLECTVEGTSNPNLYWYRQAAGRGLQLLFYSVGIGQISSEVPQNLSASRPQDRQFILSSKKLLLSDSGFYLCAWTQGSTDTQYFGPGTRLTVL.